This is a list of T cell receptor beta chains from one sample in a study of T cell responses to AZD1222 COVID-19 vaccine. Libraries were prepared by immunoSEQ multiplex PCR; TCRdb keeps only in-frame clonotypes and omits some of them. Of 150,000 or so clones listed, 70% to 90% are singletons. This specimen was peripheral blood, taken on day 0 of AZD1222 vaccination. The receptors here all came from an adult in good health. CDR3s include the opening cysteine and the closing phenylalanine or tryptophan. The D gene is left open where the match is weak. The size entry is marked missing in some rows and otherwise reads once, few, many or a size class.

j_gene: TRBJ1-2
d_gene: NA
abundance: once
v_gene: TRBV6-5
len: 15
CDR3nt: TGTGCCACCCGTAACGAGGGACGTCCTTGGTATGGCTACACCTTC
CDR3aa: CATRNEGRPWYGYTF

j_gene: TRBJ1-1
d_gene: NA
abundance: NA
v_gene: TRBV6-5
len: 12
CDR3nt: TGTGCCAGCAGTTACCCGAACACTGAAGCTTTCTTT
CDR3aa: CASSYPNTEAFF

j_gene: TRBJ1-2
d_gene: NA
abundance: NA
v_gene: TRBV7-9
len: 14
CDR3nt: TGTGCCAGCAGCTTCCCGACGGGGGGCTATGGCTACACCTTC
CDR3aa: CASSFPTGGYGYTF

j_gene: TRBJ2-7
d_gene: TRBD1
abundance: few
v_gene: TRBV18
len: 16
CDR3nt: TGTGCCAGCTCACCAGGGGCCCCCGGGACAGCCTACGAGCAGTACTTC
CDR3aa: CASSPGAPGTAYEQYF

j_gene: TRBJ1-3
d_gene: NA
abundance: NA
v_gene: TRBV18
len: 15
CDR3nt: TGTGCCAGCTCACAGCAGGGAAAGACTGGAAACACCATATATTTT
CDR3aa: CASSQQGKTGNTIYF

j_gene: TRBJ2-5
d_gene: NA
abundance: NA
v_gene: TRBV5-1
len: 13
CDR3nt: TGCGCCAGCAGCACAGAAAGCGTGGAGACCCAGTACTTC
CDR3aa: CASSTESVETQYF

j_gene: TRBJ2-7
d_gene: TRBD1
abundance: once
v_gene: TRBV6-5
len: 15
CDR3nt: TGTGCCAGCAGAAAATCCGGGACAGGGTTATCCGAGCAGTACTTC
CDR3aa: CASRKSGTGLSEQYF

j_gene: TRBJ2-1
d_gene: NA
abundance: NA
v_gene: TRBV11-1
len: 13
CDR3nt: TGTGCCAGCAGCTTTCCGGGGAACAATGAGCAGTTCTTC
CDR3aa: CASSFPGNNEQFF

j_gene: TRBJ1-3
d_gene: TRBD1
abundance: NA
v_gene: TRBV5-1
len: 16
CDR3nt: TGCGCCAGCAGCCAAGCAGGGGGCGCGACAGGAAACACCATATATTTT
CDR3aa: CASSQAGGATGNTIYF

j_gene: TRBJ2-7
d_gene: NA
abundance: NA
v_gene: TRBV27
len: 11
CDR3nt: TGTGCCAGCAGTACCTCCTACGAGCAGTACTTC
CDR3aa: CASSTSYEQYF

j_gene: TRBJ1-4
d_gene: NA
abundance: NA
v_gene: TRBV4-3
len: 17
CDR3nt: TGCGCCAGCAGCCAAGCCTTTAAACAGGCAACTAATGAAAAACTGTTTTTT
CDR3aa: CASSQAFKQATNEKLFF

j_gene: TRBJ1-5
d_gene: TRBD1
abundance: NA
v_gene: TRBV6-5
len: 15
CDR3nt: TGTGCCAGCAGTCCCGACAGGGGAGGCAATCAGCCCCAGCATTTT
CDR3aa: CASSPDRGGNQPQHF

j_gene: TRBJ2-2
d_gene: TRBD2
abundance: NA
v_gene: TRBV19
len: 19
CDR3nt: TGTGCCAGTAGTATCCAGGGACTAGCGGGAGATTGGTACACCGGGGAGCTGTTTTTT
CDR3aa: CASSIQGLAGDWYTGELFF

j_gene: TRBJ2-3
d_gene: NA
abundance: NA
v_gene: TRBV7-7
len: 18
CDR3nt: TGTGCCAGCAGCCCCGGAGAGTGGCGGAGCCCTAGCACAGATACGCAGTATTTT
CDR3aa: CASSPGEWRSPSTDTQYF

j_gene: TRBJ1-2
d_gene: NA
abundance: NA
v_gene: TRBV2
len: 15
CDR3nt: TGTGCCAGCAGTGAGGGGACTTACCGAGGCTATGGCTACACCTTC
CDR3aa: CASSEGTYRGYGYTF

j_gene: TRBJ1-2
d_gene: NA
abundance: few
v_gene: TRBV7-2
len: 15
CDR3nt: TGTGCCAGCAGCTATGGAGGGGTTTCCGACTATGGCTACACCTTC
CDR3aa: CASSYGGVSDYGYTF

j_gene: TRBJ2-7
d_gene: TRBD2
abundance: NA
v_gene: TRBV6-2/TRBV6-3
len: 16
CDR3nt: TGTGCCAGCAGCGACCCCACCAAGCGGGAGCGCGACGAGCAGTACTTC
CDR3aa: CASSDPTKRERDEQYF

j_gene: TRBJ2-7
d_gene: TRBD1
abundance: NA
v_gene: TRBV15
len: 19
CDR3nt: TGTGCCACCAGCAGGCCCCGGACAGGGGGCGGTTTCAGGTCCCACGAGCAGTACTTC
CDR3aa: CATSRPRTGGGFRSHEQYF

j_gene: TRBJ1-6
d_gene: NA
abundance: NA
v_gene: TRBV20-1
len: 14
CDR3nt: TGCAGTGCTAGTCTCCAGACAGACAATTCACCCCTCCACTTT
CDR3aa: CSASLQTDNSPLHF

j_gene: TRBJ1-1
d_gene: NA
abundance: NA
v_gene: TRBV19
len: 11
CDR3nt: TGTGCCAGTATTGGCCGATTTGAAGCTTTCTTT
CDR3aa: CASIGRFEAFF

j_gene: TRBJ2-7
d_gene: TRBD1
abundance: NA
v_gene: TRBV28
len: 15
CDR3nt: TGTGCCAGCAGCCCGGGGACAGCCCCCTCCTACGAGCAGTACTTC
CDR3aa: CASSPGTAPSYEQYF

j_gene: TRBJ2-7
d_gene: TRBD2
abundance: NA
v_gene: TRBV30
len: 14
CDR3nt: TGTGCCCTAAAGACTAGCGGGCACTCCTACGAGCAGTACTTC
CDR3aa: CALKTSGHSYEQYF

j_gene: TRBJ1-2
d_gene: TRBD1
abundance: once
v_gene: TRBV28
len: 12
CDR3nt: TGTGCCAGCAGTGACAGGGGTCGGGGCTACACCTTC
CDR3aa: CASSDRGRGYTF

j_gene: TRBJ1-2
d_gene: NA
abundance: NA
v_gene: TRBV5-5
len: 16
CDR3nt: TGTGCCAGCAGCCCGAGCTTTGGGGACCCCAACTATGGCTACACCTTC
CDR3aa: CASSPSFGDPNYGYTF

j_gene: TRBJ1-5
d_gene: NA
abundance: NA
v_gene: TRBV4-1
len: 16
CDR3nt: TGCGCCAGCAGCCAAGAGGACCGGGGGCGAGGGCAGCCCCAGCATTTT
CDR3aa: CASSQEDRGRGQPQHF

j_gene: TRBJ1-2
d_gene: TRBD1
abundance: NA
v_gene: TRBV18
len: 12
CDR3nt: TGTGCCAGCTCACGAGACAGGGACGGCTACACCTTC
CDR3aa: CASSRDRDGYTF

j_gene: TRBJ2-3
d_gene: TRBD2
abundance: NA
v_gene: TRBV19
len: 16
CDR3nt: TGTGCCAGTAGCAGGACTAGCGGGAGGGGCACAGATACGCAGTATTTT
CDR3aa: CASSRTSGRGTDTQYF

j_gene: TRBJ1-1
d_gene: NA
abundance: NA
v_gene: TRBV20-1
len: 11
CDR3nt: TGCAGTGCTACAAATAGGGGGGAAGCTTTCTTT
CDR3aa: CSATNRGEAFF

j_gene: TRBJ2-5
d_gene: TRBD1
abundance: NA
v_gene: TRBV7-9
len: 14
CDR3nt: TGTGCCAGCAACCCGGGACAGGGGATGGAGACCCAGTACTTC
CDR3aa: CASNPGQGMETQYF

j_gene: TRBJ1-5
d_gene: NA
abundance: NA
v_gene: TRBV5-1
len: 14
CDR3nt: TGCGCCAGCAGCTTGGGGGACCTTAATCAGCCCCAGCATTTT
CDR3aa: CASSLGDLNQPQHF

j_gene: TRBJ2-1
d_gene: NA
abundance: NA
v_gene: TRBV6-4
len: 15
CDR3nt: TGTGCCAGCAGGGCAAAGTGGAACTCCTACAATGAGCAGTTCTTC
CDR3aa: CASRAKWNSYNEQFF

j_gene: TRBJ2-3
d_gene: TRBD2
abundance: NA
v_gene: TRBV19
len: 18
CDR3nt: TGTGCCAGTAGTTTAGGACTAGCGGGACCGATTCTCACAGATACGCAGTATTTT
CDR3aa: CASSLGLAGPILTDTQYF

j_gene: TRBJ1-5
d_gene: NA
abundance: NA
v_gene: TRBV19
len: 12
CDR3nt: TGTGCCAGCCGCGGGGGGGATCAGCCCCAGCATTTT
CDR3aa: CASRGGDQPQHF

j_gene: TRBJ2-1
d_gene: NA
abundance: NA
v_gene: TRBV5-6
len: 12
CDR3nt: TGTGCCAGCAGCGTACTTGGCAATGAGCAGTTCTTC
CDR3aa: CASSVLGNEQFF

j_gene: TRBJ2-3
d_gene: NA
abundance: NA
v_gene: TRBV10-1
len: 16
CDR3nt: TGCGCCAGCAGTGAGTCGCCAGCGGACAGCACAGATACGCAGTATTTT
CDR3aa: CASSESPADSTDTQYF

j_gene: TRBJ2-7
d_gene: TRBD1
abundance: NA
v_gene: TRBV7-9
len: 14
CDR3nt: TGTGCCAGCAGCCACGGCGACAGGGCGTACGAGCAGTACTTC
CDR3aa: CASSHGDRAYEQYF

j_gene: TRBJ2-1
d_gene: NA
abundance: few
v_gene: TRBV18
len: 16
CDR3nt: TGTGCCAGCTCACCCGGGACCCAGTCCGCCTACAATGAGCAGTTCTTC
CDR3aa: CASSPGTQSAYNEQFF

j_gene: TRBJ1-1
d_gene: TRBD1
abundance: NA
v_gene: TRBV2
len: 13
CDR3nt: TGTGCCAGCAGTCAGGGGGAGGGCACTGAAGCTTTCTTT
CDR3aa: CASSQGEGTEAFF

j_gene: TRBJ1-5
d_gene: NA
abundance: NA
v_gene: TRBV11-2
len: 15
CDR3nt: TGTGCCAGCAGCTTAGGGGGGGCAGGCAATCAGCCCCAGCATTTT
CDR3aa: CASSLGGAGNQPQHF

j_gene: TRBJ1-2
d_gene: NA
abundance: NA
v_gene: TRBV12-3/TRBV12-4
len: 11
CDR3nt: TGTGCCAGCAGTTTTGGCCAGATTCGGACCTTC
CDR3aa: CASSFGQIRTF

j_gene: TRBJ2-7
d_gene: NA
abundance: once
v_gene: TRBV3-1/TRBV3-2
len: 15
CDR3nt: TGTGCCAGCAGCCAAGAGGCTTGGGGGCTCTCCGAGCAGTACTTC
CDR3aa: CASSQEAWGLSEQYF

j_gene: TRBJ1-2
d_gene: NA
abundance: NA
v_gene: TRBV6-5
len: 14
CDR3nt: TGTGCCAGCAGTCCCCGCCCAACTAACTATGGCTACACCTTC
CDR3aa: CASSPRPTNYGYTF

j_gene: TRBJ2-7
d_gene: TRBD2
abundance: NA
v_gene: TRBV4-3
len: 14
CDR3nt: TGCGCCAGCAGCCAAGGACTAGCGGGAGGAGGGCAGTACTTC
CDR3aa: CASSQGLAGGGQYF

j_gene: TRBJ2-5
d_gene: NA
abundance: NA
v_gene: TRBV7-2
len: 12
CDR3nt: TGTGCCAGCAGCTTAGGGATAAGGGGGCAGTACTTC
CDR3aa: CASSLGIRGQYF

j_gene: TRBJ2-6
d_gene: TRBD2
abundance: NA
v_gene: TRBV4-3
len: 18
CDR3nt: TGCGCCAGCAGCCCCTCCAGCGGGAGTCACTCTGGGGCCAACGTCCTGACTTTC
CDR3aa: CASSPSSGSHSGANVLTF

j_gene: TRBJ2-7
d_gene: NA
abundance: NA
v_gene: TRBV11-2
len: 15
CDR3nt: TGTGCCAGCAGCTTTCAGGGTATTAGCTCCTACGAGCAGTACTTC
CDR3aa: CASSFQGISSYEQYF

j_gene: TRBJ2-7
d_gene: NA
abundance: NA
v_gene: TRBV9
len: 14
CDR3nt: TGTGCCAGCAGCGTAATAGGGCTCTCTGACGAGCAGTACTTC
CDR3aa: CASSVIGLSDEQYF

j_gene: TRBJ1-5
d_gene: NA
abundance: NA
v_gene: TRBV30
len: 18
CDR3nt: TGTGCCTGGAGTGTACCCAGAGAGAGGGGGATTAGCAATCAGCCCCAGCATTTT
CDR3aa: CAWSVPRERGISNQPQHF

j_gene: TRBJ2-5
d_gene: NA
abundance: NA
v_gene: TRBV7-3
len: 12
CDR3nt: TGTGCCAGCAGCTTAAACGGATATACCCAGTACTTC
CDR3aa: CASSLNGYTQYF

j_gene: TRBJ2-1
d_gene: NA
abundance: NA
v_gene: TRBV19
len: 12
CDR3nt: TGTGCCAGTAGTAGGGGTTACAATGAGCAGTTCTTC
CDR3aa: CASSRGYNEQFF

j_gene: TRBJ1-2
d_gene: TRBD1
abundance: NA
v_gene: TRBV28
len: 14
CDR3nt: TGTGCCAGCAGTTTCACAGGGGTCAGCTATGGCTACACCTTC
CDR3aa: CASSFTGVSYGYTF

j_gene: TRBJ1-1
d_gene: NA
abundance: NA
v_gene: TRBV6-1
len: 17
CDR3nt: TGTGCCAGCAGTGAATTTCGGACACGTCAGCTGAACACTGAAGCTTTCTTT
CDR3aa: CASSEFRTRQLNTEAFF